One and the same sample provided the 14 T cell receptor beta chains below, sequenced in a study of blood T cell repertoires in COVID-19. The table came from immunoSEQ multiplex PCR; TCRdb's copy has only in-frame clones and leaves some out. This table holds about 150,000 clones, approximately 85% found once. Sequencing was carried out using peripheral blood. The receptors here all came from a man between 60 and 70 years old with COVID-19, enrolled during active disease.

The CDR3 DNA reads as TGTGCCAGCAACCCGACAGGCGAAAGCAATCAGCCCCAGCATTTT. It codes for CASNPTGESNQPQHF. The chain uses TRBV27 and TRBJ1-5, with a tentative D call TRBD1 (6 bases). Trimming removed 7 bases from V and 1 base from J, with 14 bases in between. Germline loops: CDR1 MNHEY, CDR2 SMNVEV (reference sequence). The CDR3 has 15 residues.

CDR3 protein: CASSMGGNTGELFF. CDR3 bases: TGTGCCAGTAGTATGGGGGGGAACACCGGGGAGCTGTTTTTT. The chain is built from TRBV19 and TRBJ2-2; maybe TRBD2 (6 bases). CDR3 length: 14 amino acids. CDR1 and CDR2 from the germline V gene are LNHDA and SQIVND (reference sequence). V lost 3 bases to trimming and J lost 1 base, with 6 bases between them.

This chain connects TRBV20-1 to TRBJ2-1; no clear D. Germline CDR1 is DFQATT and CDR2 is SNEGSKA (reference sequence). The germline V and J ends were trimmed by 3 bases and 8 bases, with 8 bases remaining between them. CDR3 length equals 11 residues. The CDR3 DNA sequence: TGCAGTGCTAGTGGCGGCCATGAGCAGTTCTTC. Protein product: CSASGGHEQFF.

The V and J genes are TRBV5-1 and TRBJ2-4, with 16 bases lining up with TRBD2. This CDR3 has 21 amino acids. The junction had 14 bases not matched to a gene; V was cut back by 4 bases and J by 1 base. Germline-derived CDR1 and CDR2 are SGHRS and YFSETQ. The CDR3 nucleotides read TGCGCCAGCAGCCCGGGACTAGCGGGAGGGCCGACGGGGTTTGCCAAAAACATTCAGTACTTC. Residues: CASSPGLAGGPTGFAKNIQYF.

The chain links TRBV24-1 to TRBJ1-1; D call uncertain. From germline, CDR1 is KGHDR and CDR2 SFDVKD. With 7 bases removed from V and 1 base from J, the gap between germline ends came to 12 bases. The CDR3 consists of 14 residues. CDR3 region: CATRSGSGNTEAFF. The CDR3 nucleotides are TGTGCCACCAGGAGCGGCAGCGGGAACACTGAAGCTTTCTTT.

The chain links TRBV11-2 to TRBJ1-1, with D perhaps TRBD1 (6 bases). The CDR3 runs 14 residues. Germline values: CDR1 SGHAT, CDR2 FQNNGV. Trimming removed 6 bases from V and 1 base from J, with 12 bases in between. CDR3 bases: TGTGCCAGCAGTCTTAACAGGGAGAACACTGAAGCTTTCTTT. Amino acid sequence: CASSLNRENTEAFF.

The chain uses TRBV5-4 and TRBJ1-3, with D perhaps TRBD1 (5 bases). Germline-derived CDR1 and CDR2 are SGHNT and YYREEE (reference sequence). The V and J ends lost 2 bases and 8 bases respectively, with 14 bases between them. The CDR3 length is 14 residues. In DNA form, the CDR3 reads TGTGCCAGCAGCTTCCCGGGCTCCAGGGACACCATATATTTT. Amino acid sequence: CASSFPGSRDTIYF.

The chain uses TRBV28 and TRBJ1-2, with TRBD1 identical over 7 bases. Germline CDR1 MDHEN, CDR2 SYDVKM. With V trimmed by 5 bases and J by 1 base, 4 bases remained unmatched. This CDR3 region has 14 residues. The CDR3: CASSGTVNNYGYTF. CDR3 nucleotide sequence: TGTGCCAGCAGTGGGACAGTTAATAACTATGGCTACACCTTC.

Here the CDR3 DNA reads TGTGCCAGCAGCTTAGCGTCGGGGTTAGGCTATGGCTACACCTTC. This encodes CASSLASGLGYGYTF. This chain joins TRBV7-9 and TRBJ1-2; D gene uncertain. This CDR3 is built from 15 residues. Germline V gene sequence: CDR1 SEHNR, CDR2 FQNEAQ (reference sequence). The germline V and J ends were trimmed by 0 bases and 4 bases, with 12 bases remaining between them.

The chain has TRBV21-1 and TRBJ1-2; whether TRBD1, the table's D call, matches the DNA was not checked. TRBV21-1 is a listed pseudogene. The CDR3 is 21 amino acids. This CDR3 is CASSEPHARTGGFFQNYGYTF. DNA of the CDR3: TGTGCCAGCAGCGAACCACACGCCCGTACAGGGGGCTTCTTCCAAAACTATGGCTACACCTTC.

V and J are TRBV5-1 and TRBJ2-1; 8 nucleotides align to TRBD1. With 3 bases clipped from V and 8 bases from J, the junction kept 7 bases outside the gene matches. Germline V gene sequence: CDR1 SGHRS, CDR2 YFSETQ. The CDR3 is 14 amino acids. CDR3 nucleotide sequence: TGCGCCAGCAGCTCCGGGACAGGAAGGGATGAGCAGTTCTTC. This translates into CASSSGTGRDEQFF.

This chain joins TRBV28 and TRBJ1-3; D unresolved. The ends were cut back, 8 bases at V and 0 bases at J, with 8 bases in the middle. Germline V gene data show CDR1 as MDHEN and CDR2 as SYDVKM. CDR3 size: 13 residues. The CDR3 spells CASGRYSGNTIYF. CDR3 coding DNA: TGTGCCAGCGGCAGGTACTCTGGAAACACCATATATTTT.

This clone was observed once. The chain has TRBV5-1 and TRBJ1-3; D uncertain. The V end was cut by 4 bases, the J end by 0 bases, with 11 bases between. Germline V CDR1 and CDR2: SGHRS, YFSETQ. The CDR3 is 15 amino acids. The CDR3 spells CASSPLTLSGNTIYF. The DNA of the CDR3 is TGCGCCAGCAGCCCCTTGACACTCTCTGGAAACACCATATATTTT. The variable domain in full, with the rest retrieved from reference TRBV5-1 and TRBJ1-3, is KAGVTQTPRYLIKTRGQQVTLSCSPISGHRSVSWYQQTPGQGLQFLFEYFSETQRNKGNFPGRFSGRQFSNSRSEMNVSTLELGDSALYLCASSPLTLSGNTIYFGEGSWLTVV.

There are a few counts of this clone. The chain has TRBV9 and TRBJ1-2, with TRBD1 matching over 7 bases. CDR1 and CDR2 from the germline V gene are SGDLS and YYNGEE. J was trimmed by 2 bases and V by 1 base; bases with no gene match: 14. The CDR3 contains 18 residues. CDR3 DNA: TGTGCCAGCAGCGTAAGACCGGGACAGCAACGCAACAACTATGGCTACACCTTC. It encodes CASSVRPGQQRNNYGYTF.